Many counts were recorded for the clone carrying this TCR beta chain. This entry belongs to a study of human T cells and chemical hapten exposure. For the study at large: Donors were sensitized with 2% DPC on the upper inner arm. Doses of diphenylcyclopropenone went to the patients' scalps weekly throughout the roughly 24-week study.

Stated time point: pre-sensitization, week 0. Specified treatment: therapeutic diphenylcyclopropenone sensitization with weekly scalp DPC. The CDR3 runs to 14 residues. Trimming pared 5 bases from V and 1 base from J, leaving 10 bases between. Germline V gene sequence: CDR1 SGHRS, CDR2 YFSETQ. Study processing details: TCRs per sample had a median of approximately 98,000 and ranged from roughly 20,000 to 700,000. TCRdb reprocessed the RACE reads with MiXCR, giving one entry per CDR3 protein. For this entry, the V and J calls and clone size follow TCRdb and not the study's own pipeline. The sample shows more than 55,000 distinct CDR3 sequences, more than 9% of them seen only once.

This TCR came from a man in his forties with alopecia areata. Some clones in this sample may be carry-over from other donors' samples. Sequences were derived from whole blood, sampled in connection with sensitization to the hapten diphenylcyclopropenone (DPC). V gene TRBV5-1 combines with J gene TRBJ1-3; D is uncertain. The CDR3 sequence: CASRPGVSGNTIYF. The CDR3 bases are TGCGCCAGCAGGCCCGGGGTATCTGGAAACACCATATATTTT.